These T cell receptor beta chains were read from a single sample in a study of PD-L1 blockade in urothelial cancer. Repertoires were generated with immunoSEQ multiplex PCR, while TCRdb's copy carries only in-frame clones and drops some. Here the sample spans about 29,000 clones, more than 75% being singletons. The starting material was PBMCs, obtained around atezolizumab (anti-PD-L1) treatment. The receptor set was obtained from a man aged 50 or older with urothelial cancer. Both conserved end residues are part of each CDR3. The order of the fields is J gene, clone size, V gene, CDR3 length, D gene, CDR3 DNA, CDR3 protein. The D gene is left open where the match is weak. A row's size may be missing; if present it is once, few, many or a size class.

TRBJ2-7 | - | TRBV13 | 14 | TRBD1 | TGTGCCAGCAGCCAGGACAGGGGGCTCTCCGAGCAGTACTTC | CASSQDRGLSEQYF
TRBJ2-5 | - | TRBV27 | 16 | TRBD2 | TGTGCCAGCAGTCCCGGCAAGCGGGGGGATTGGGAGACCCAGTACTTC | CASSPGKRGDWETQYF
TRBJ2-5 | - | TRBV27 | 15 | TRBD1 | TGTGCCAGCAGTACTCAAAGGACAGGGCAAGAGACCCAGTACTTC | CASSTQRTGQETQYF
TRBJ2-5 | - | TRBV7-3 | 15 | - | TGTGCCAGCAGCTTACCCGGGACAAACCAAGAGACCCAGTACTTC | CASSLPGTNQETQYF
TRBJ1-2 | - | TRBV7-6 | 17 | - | TGTGCCAGCAGCCCATGGCAAGCCGATGTCAGGAAGTATGGCTACACCTTC | CASSPWQADVRKYGYTF
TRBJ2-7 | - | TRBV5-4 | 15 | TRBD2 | TGTGCCAGCAGCCCCGGGACTAGCGGGAGTGGGGAGCAGTACTTC | CASSPGTSGSGEQYF
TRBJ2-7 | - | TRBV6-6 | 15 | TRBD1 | TGTGCCAGCAGGCAACCGGGACAGGGGCACTACGAGCAGTACTTC | CASRQPGQGHYEQYF
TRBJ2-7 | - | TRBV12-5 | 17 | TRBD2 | TGTGCTAGTGGCACTAGCGGGAGTCCCCCAGGCTCCTACGAGCAGTACTTC | CASGTSGSPPGSYEQYF
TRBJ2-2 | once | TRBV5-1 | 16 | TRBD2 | TGCGCCAGCAGCTTGCCACTAGCGGGGGTCACCGGGGAGCTGTTTTTT | CASSLPLAGVTGELFF
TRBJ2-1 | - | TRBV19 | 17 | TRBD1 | TGTGCCAGTAGTATAGTAGAAGACAGGGTGACCTACAATGAGCAGTTCTTC | CASSIVEDRVTYNEQFF
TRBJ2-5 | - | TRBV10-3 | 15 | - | TGTGCCATCAGTGAGCCCAGGGGCGGACAAGAGACCCAGTACTTC | CAISEPRGGQETQYF
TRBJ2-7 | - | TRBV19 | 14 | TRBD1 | TGTGCCAGTAGCCCCCGACAGGGGGCACGGGAGCAGTACTTC | CASSPRQGAREQYF
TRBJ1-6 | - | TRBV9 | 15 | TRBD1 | TGTGCCAGCAGCGTAAAGGGACAGTCTAATTCACCCCTCCACTTT | CASSVKGQSNSPLHF
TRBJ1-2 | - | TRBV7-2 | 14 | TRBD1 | TGTGCCAGCAGCTTGACAGGGGGCGCGGCGAGCTACACCTTC | CASSLTGGAASYTF
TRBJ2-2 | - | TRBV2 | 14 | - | TGTGCCAGCAGTGGAGGGCCGGGCACCGGGGAGCTGTTTTTT | CASSGGPGTGELFF
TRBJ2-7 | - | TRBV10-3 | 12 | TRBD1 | TGTGCCATCCTTGGACAGGGGAACGAGCAGTACTTC | CAILGQGNEQYF
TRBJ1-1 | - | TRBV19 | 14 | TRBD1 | TGTGCCAGTAGCGACAGGGGGCCTGGGGCTGAAGCTTTCTTT | CASSDRGPGAEAFF